The 17 T cell receptor beta chains presented below share a single source sample, sequenced in a study of shared clonotypes between healthy human individuals. Data came from immunoSEQ multiplex PCR; TCRdb stores just in-frame clones and leaves some out. The repertoire holds 400,000 to 600,000 clones, with about 96% as singletons. The sample consisted of naive CD4+ T cells sorted from blood. Subset specified: CD45RA+ positively selected. Every receptor here comes from a woman in her 30s in good health.

The V gene is TRBV10-3, the J gene TRBJ1-2; D perhaps matches TRBD1 (5 bases). V was shortened by 8 bases and J by 4 bases, with 14 bases between the two germline ends. Germline CDR1 and CDR2: ENHRY and SYGVKD. The CDR3 spans 13 residues. The CDR3 spells CAIGGAEPYGYTF. DNA of the CDR3: TGTGCCATCGGAGGGGCAGAACCCTATGGCTACACCTTC.

The chain carries TRBV5-1 and TRBJ2-3; possibly TRBD1 for D (6 bases). The CDR3 is 15 amino acids. Trimming took 4 bases from V and 1 from J, leaving 13 bases between them. Germline lookup yields CDR1 SGHRS and CDR2 YFSETQ. This chain's CDR3 is CASSNSWTGTDTQYF. The CDR3 region has the DNA TGCGCCAGCAGCAATTCATGGACAGGCACAGATACGCAGTATTTT.

The V gene is TRBV14, the J gene TRBJ2-3, with a weak D call TRBD1 (5 bases). V was pared by 3 bases and J by 2 bases, with 15 bases between. Germline lookup yields CDR1 SGHDN and CDR2 FVKESK. The CDR3 extends over 16 amino acids. CDR3 coding DNA: TGTGCCAGCAGCCACTGGACACATACCGACACAGATACGCAGTATTTT. Translated, it gives CASSHWTHTDTDTQYF.

The CDR3 nucleotides read TGTGCCAGCTCACTTAACCTCAGGGGAGGAGGCACAGATACGCAGTATTTT. Translating it yields CASSLNLRGGGTDTQYF. This rearrangement joins TRBV18 to TRBJ2-3; the D gene could be TRBD1 or TRBD2 (6 bases each). V gave up 4 bases and J gave up 1 base, with 18 bases separating them. The CDR3 has 17 residues. The germline V gene has CDR1 KGHSH and CDR2 LQKENI.

The V and J genes are TRBV2 and TRBJ1-1; no clear D gene. This CDR3 is 13 amino acids long. CDR1 and CDR2 from the germline V gene are SNHLY and FYNNEI. V lost 7 bases and J lost 4, with 13 bases in between. This CDR3 reads CASINKVGTEAFF. In DNA, the CDR3 is TGTGCCAGCATTAATAAAGTGGGCACTGAAGCTTTCTTT.

This chain connects TRBV7-6 to TRBJ2-7; D perhaps matches TRBD1 (5 bases). CDR3 length: 16 amino acids. The germline V gene encodes CDR1 SGHVS and CDR2 FNYEAQ. V shed 2 bases and J shed 1 base, with 15 bases lying between them. The DNA for the CDR3 is TGTGCCAGCAGCTTACACGCAAGGACACGATCCTACGAGCAGTACTTC. Its translation is CASSLHARTRSYEQYF.

The V call is TRBV11-2, the J call TRBJ2-3, with a weak D call TRBD2 (6 bases). V lost 5 bases and J lost 4, with 22 bases in between. The CDR3 extends over 17 amino acids. Germline V lookup: CDR1 SGHAT, CDR2 FQNNGV. The CDR3 DNA sequence: TGTGCCAGCAGCCCGTTGGGGCTAGCGCCATTGCCAGATACGCAGTATTTT. It specifies CASSPLGLAPLPDTQYF.

The chain employs TRBV15 and TRBJ2-3; 9 bases map to TRBD2. There are 17 residues in the CDR3. V was pared by 1 base and J by 5 bases, with 10 bases of the junction left unmatched. Germline values: CDR1 LNHNV, CDR2 YYDKDF (reference sequence). The CDR3 nucleotides read TGTGCCACCAGCAGAGGGGCGGGAGGGCCCGCGGGAGATACGCAGTATTTT. This translates into CATSRGAGGPAGDTQYF.

The chain recombines TRBV11-3 with TRBJ2-3; the D is unclear. The CDR3 loop spans 13 amino acids. Germline V gives CDR1 SGHNT, CDR2 YENEEA. V lost 5 bases, J lost 5 bases, and 11 bases lay in between. In DNA, the CDR3 is TGTGCCAGCAGCCCCCGGGCCGTAGATACGCAGTATTTT. Translated: CASSPRAVDTQYF. The variable domain in full, with the rest retrieved from reference TRBV11-3 and TRBJ2-3, is EAGVVQSPRYKIIEKKQPVAFWCNPISGHNTLYWYLQNLGQGPELLIRYENEEAVDDSQLPKDRFSAERLKGVDSTLKIQPAELGDSAVYLCASSPRAVDTQYFGPGTRLTVL.

This chain connects TRBV10-2 to TRBJ2-6; 11 positions agree with TRBD1. V gave up 7 bases and J gave up 1 base; unmatched junction bases: 6. In germline, CDR1 is WSHSY, CDR2 SAAADI. CDR3 length equals 17 residues. The CDR3 DNA reads TGCGCCAGCACCCGGACAGGGGGCGTATCTGGGGCCAACGTCCTGACTTTC. Translating it yields CASTRTGGVSGANVLTF.

J is TRBJ2-1 and V is TRBV5-1; 13 bases align to TRBD2. The CDR3 spans 17 residues. The junction had 7 bases not matched to a gene; V was cut back by 3 bases and J by 4 bases. Germline V gene data show CDR1 as SGHRS and CDR2 as YFSETQ. The DNA for the CDR3 is TGCGCCAGCAGCTCGACCCGGACTAGCGGGAGATACAATGAGCAGTTCTTC. Translation gives CASSSTRTSGRYNEQFF. The full variable domain, its missing parts supplied by reference TRBV5-1 and TRBJ2-1, is KAGVTQTPRYLIKTRGQQVTLSCSPISGHRSVSWYQQTPGQGLQFLFEYFSETQRNKGNFPGRFSGRQFSNSRSEMNVSTLELGDSALYLCASSSTRTSGRYNEQFFGPGTRLTVL.

The chain recombines TRBV5-6 with TRBJ2-1; 8 positions agree with TRBD2. With V trimmed by 4 bases and J by 2 bases, 5 bases remained unmatched. CDR3 length: 15 residues. Germline lookup yields CDR1 SGHDT and CDR2 YYEEEE. CDR3 residues: CASSGGTRAYNEQFF. The CDR3 DNA reads as TGTGCCAGCAGCGGTGGGACTAGGGCCTACAATGAGCAGTTCTTC.

CDR3: CASSVGGNEQFF. CDR3 DNA: TGTGCCAGCAGCGTAGGGGGGAATGAGCAGTTCTTC. The chain is built from TRBV2 and TRBJ2-1; D may match TRBD1 or TRBD2 (6 bases each). This CDR3 contains 12 residues. V lost 6 bases, J lost 7 bases, and 10 bases lay in between. Germline V lookup: CDR1 SNHLY, CDR2 FYNNEI.

The rearrangement joins TRBV6-5 to TRBJ2-7; D could derive from TRBD1 or TRBD2 (5 bases each). Germline V gives CDR1 MNHEY, CDR2 SVGAGI. Trimming cost V 6 bases and J 0 bases, with 12 bases left between them. This CDR3 is 14 amino acids long. Here the CDR3 reads CASSLAGASYEQYF. Written as DNA, the CDR3 is TGTGCCAGCAGCCTCGCCGGGGCCTCCTACGAGCAGTACTTC.

The chain couples TRBV15 to TRBJ2-5, with D possibly matching TRBD1 (5 bases). Trimming took off 1 base at V and 2 bases at J, with 17 bases between the two ends. This CDR3 contains 17 residues. Germline CDR1 LNHNV, CDR2 YYDKDF (reference sequence). CDR3 DNA: TGTGCCACCAGCAGAGGAGATCGGGCAGGGTTACAAGAGACCCAGTACTTC. It translates to CATSRGDRAGLQETQYF.

The chain recombines TRBV7-6 with TRBJ2-5; D is unclear. This CDR3 contains 13 residues. V was shortened by 1 base and J by 0 bases, with 3 bases between the two germline ends. Germline V gene data show CDR1 as SGHVS and CDR2 as FNYEAQ. The CDR3 DNA reads TGTGCCAGCAGCTTAGGGTACCAAGAGACCCAGTACTTC. Translating it yields CASSLGYQETQYF. The entire variable domain, with the rest obtained from reference TRBV7-6 and TRBJ2-5, is as follows: GAGVSQSPRYKVTKRGQDVALRCDPISGHVSLYWYRQALGQGPEFLTYFNYEAQQDKSGLPNDRFSAERPEGSISTLTIQRTEQRDSAMYRCASSLGYQETQYFGPGTRLLVL.

This chain joins TRBV5-1 and TRBJ2-4; no definite D call. V dropped 2 bases and J dropped 0 bases, with 12 bases sitting between them. Germline V gives CDR1 SGHRS, CDR2 YFSETQ. CDR3 length: 16 residues. CDR3 in amino acids: CASSFSGALAKNIQYF. The CDR3 DNA is TGCGCCAGCAGCTTTTCTGGTGCACTAGCCAAAAACATTCAGTACTTC.